What follows are 31 T cell receptor beta chains derived from one specimen sequenced in a study of early T cells in non-severe SARS-CoV-2 infection. TCRdb fed the 5' RACE reads into MiXCR, producing one record per CDR3 protein. The sample contains around 50,000 distinct CDR3 sequences, roughly 12% of which appear only once. Sequencing used whole blood. These receptors were obtained from an adult who was a healthcare worker with PCR-confirmed SARS-CoV-2 infection or an uninfected control (not recorded which).

This clonotype was seen many times. The chain links TRBV11-3 to TRBJ2-3, with a tentative D call TRBD1 (5 bases). Looked up from germline, CDR1 is SGHNT and CDR2 is YENEEA. Trimming pared 0 bases from V and 6 bases from J, leaving 13 bases between. The CDR3 is 15 amino acids. The CDR3 coding sequence is TGTGCCAGCAGCTTAGATGGGGCCGTCTTCGATACGCAGTATTTT. Translating gives CASSLDGAVFDTQYF.

This clonotype has just a few counts. The rearrangement uses TRBV12-3 or TRBV12-4 and TRBJ2-6; D gene unclear. V was clipped by 1 base and J by 4 bases, with 11 bases between them. The CDR3 has 16 residues. The CDR3 reads CASSLVRPVGANVLTF. CDR3 coding DNA: TGTGCCAGCAGTTTAGTTCGACCGGTAGGGGCCAACGTCCTGACTTTC.

This clonotype showed up many times. The chain is built from TRBV6-5 and TRBJ2-3; TRBD1 might be the D (5 bases). Trimming stripped 1 base from V and 0 bases from J, with 11 bases between. Germline V gene data show CDR1 as MNHEY and CDR2 as SVGAGI. CDR3 length: 16 residues. The CDR3 loop is CASSYFGALSTDTQYF. The CDR3 DNA reads TGTGCCAGCAGTTACTTTGGGGCTCTCAGCACAGATACGCAGTATTTT.

This clonotype was picked up many times. This chain connects TRBV9 to TRBJ2-2; D is possibly TRBD2 (5 bases). Germline CDR1 SGDLS, CDR2 YYNGEE. The CDR3 is 15 amino acids. V was shortened by 3 bases and J by 0 bases, with 9 bases between the two germline ends. CDR3 sequence (DNA): TGTGCCAGCAGCGCCGCACTAGCGAACACCGGGGAGCTGTTTTTT. This codes for CASSAALANTGELFF. Full variable domain (rest looked up from reference TRBV9 and TRBJ2-2): DSGVTQTPKHLITATGQRVTLRCSPRSGDLSVYWYQQSLDQGLQFLIQYYNGEERAKGNILERFSAQQFPDLHSELNLSSLELGDSALYFCASSAALANTGELFFGEGSRLTVL.

Notes on this clonotype: This may arise from a read error, as a much more abundant clone is one base away. The chain combines TRBV6-5 with TRBJ2-2, with 9 bases identical to TRBD2. This CDR3 contains 17 residues. After removal of 8 bases from V and 4 bases from J, the junction contained 14 bases not matched to a gene. Germline V lookup: CDR1 MNHEY, CDR2 SVGAGI. CDR3: CASHSQGSGGRTGELFF. In nucleotides, the CDR3 is TGTGCCAGCCACTCCCAGGGTAGCGGGGGTCGCACCGGGGAGCTGTTTTTT.

This clonotype was picked up a small number of times. The chain links TRBV5-4 to TRBJ2-1; 11 bases are shared with TRBD2. The CDR3 covers 15 residues. Per germline, CDR1 SGHNT and CDR2 YYREEE (reference sequence). V gave up 4 bases and J gave up 3 bases; unmatched junction bases: 3. CDR3 residues: CASSTGTSGYNEQFF. CDR3 DNA sequence: TGTGCCAGCAGCACCGGGACTAGCGGCTACAATGAGCAGTTCTTC.

This clonotype was recorded a few times. The chain joins TRBV5-1 to TRBJ2-1, with D maybe TRBD2 (6 bases). Germline-derived CDR1 and CDR2 are SGHRS and YFSETQ. CDR3 length: 14 amino acids. V was clipped by 7 bases and J by 2 bases, with 13 bases between them. The CDR3 sequence is CASGPGGTYNEQFF. Written as DNA, the CDR3 is TGCGCCAGCGGGCCTGGAGGGACCTACAATGAGCAGTTCTTC.

This clonotype was recorded at least ten times. The CDR3 nucleotides read TGTGCCAGCAGCTCCCCGGGAGAGACCATGAACACTGAAGCTTTCTTT. Protein sequence: CASSSPGETMNTEAFF. J is TRBJ1-1 and V is TRBV7-9; no firm D call. Germline loops: CDR1 SEHNR, CDR2 FQNEAQ (reference sequence). The CDR3 consists of 16 residues. V was trimmed by 4 bases and J by 0 bases, leaving 15 bases between them.

The sample holds many counts of this clonotype. J is TRBJ1-1 and V is TRBV12-5; D gene ambiguous. The CDR3 covers 13 residues. In germline, CDR1 is LGHNT, CDR2 FRNRAP. Trimming stripped 6 bases from V and 7 bases from J, with 15 bases between. CDR3 DNA: TGTGCTAGTGGCAACCTCAATTTCGGTGAAGCTTTCTTT. It is translated as CASGNLNFGEAFF.

V usage is TRBV7-9 and J usage is TRBJ2-1; D remains unclear. The CDR3 consists of 18 residues. Trimming removed 5 bases at V and 5 bases at J, with 25 bases between. Germline loops: CDR1 SEHNR, CDR2 FQNEAQ (reference sequence). The CDR3 reads CASSRGSGTAFSDNEQFF. CDR3 nucleotides: TGTGCCAGCAGCCGTGGCTCTGGAACAGCCTTCTCGGACAATGAGCAGTTCTTC. The variable domain in full, completed from reference TRBV7-9 and TRBJ2-1, reads DTGVSQNPRHKITKRGQNVTFRCDPISEHNRLYWYRQTLGQGPEFLTYFQNEAQLEKSRLLSDRFSAERPKGSFSTLEIQRTEQGDSAMYLCASSRGSGTAFSDNEQFFGPGTRLTVL.

CDR3 amino acids: CASSLVTQGTTYEQYF. The CDR3 DNA sequence: TGTGCCAGCAGCTTAGTGACCCAGGGGACTACCTACGAGCAGTACTTC. The chain couples TRBV7-9 to TRBJ2-7, with D perhaps TRBD2 (7 bases). Per the germline V gene, CDR1 is SEHNR and CDR2 is FQNEAQ (reference sequence). The CDR3 spans 16 residues. V was trimmed by 1 base and J by 2 bases, leaving 15 bases between them.

This chain links TRBV20-1 with TRBJ2-3; D may be TRBD1 (6 bases). The CDR3 is 12 amino acids. V lost 6 bases to trimming and J lost 2 bases, with 9 bases between them. Per germline, CDR1 DFQATT and CDR2 SNEGSKA (reference sequence). The CDR3 loop reads CSATGTTDTQYF. In DNA form, the CDR3 reads TGCAGTGCCACAGGGACCACAGATACGCAGTATTTT.

This clonotype has ten or more counts. The chain couples TRBV5-1 to TRBJ1-6, with a weak D call TRBD1 (6 bases). This CDR3 spans 13 amino acids. The germline V and J ends were trimmed by 5 bases and 7 bases, with 10 bases remaining between them. Germline V CDR1 and CDR2: SGHRS, YFSETQ. The CDR3 sequence: CASRRTENSPLHF. CDR3 bases: TGCGCCAGCAGGAGGACAGAGAATTCACCCCTCCACTTT.

This clonotype was recorded at least ten times. The chain recombines TRBV27 with TRBJ2-1; no clear D. This CDR3 is 14 amino acids long. Germline V CDR1 and CDR2: MNHEY, SMNVEV (reference sequence). Trimming removed 3 bases at V and 4 bases at J, with 10 bases between. The CDR3: CASSLDDVYNEQFF. CDR3 DNA: TGTGCCAGCAGTTTGGACGATGTGTACAATGAGCAGTTCTTC.

This clonotype was counted ten times or more. The V call is TRBV11-2, the J call TRBJ2-7; TRBD1 or TRBD2 may be the D gene (5 bases each). This CDR3 spans 14 amino acids. The germline CDR1 and CDR2 sequences are SGHAT and FQNNGV. Trimming cost V 3 bases and J 2 bases, with 11 bases left between them. CDR3 nucleotides: TGTGCCAGCAGCTTCGGGACGTTCGCCTACGAGCAGTACTTC. Translated: CASSFGTFAYEQYF.

This clonotype was detected a few times. This clone may be a read error of a much larger clone one base away. V usage is TRBV10-1 and J usage is TRBJ2-5; 12 positions match TRBD2. Germline V gene lookup returns CDR1 WNHNN and CDR2 SYGVQD (reference sequence). With 4 bases clipped from V and 4 bases from J, the junction kept 7 bases outside the gene matches. The CDR3 covers 16 residues. This chain's CDR3 is CASSGVGTSGRETQYF. CDR3 in DNA: TGCGCCAGCAGTGGAGTCGGGACTAGCGGGCGAGAGACCCAGTACTTC.

CDR3 in DNA: TGTGCCAGCAGTTTAAGTGCCTCCTCCTACGAGCAGTACTTC. Amino acids: CASSLSASSYEQYF. V usage is TRBV28 and J usage is TRBJ2-7; D remains unclear. V lost 2 bases and J 0 bases, leaving 8 bases between the germline ends. The CDR3 consists of 14 residues. Germline V gene lookup returns CDR1 MDHEN and CDR2 SYDVKM. The full variable domain, with the rest looked up from reference TRBV28 and TRBJ2-7, is DVKVTQSSRYLVKRTGEKVFLECVQDMDHENMFWYRQDPGLGLRLIYFSYDVKMKEKGDIPEGYSVSREKKERFSLILESASTNQTSMYLCASSLSASSYEQYFGPGTRLTVT.

This clonotype occurred many times. The gene calls are TRBV11-2 and TRBJ2-5, with D perhaps matching TRBD2 (6 bases). The CDR3 consists of 15 residues. Germline V gene data show CDR1 as SGHAT and CDR2 as FQNNGV. The germline V and J ends were trimmed by 3 bases and 2 bases, with 13 bases remaining between them. CDR3 amino acids: CASSFPLAGQETQYF. In DNA, the CDR3 is TGTGCCAGCAGCTTCCCCCTGGCGGGACAAGAGACCCAGTACTTC. Filled out from reference TRBV11-2 and TRBJ2-5, the complete variable domain reads EAGVAQSPRYKIIEKRQSVAFWCNPISGHATLYWYQQILGQGPKLLIQFQNNGVVDDSQLPKDRFSAERLKGVDSTLKIQPAKLEDSAVYLCASSFPLAGQETQYFGPGTRLLVL.

This clonotype came up many times. This chain joins TRBV18 and TRBJ1-6; D uncertain. V was pared by 5 bases and J by 9 bases, with 14 bases between. This CDR3 contains 14 residues. From germline, CDR1 is KGHSH and CDR2 LQKENI. The chain's CDR3 is CASSTNRLSSPLHF. CDR3 bases: TGTGCCAGCTCAACCAATCGTCTGAGTTCACCCCTCCACTTT.

Ten or more counts support this clonotype. The V gene is TRBV29-1, the J gene TRBJ1-1, with 7 nucleotides matching TRBD1. In germline, CDR1 is SQVTM, CDR2 ANQGSEA. Losses at the gene ends were 6 bases for V and 4 bases for J; bases not matched to a gene: 5. The CDR3 sequence is 12 residues long. Here the CDR3 reads CSVHRGGTEAFF. In nucleotides, the CDR3 is TGCAGCGTGCACAGGGGCGGCACTGAAGCTTTCTTT.

This clonotype was found a few times. V is TRBV10-2 and J is TRBJ1-6, with 7 bases fitting TRBD1. CDR3 length: 17 residues. Germline CDR1 is WSHSY and CDR2 is SAAADI. V gave up 1 base and J gave up 0 bases; unmatched junction bases: 3. This CDR3 is CASSEFWDSSYNSPLHF. CDR3 in DNA: TGCGCCAGCAGTGAGTTTTGGGACAGCTCCTATAATTCACCCCTCCACTTT.

Many counts were recorded for this clonotype. The CDR3 nucleotides read TGTGCCACCAGCCTAGCGGGACTTCCCTACAATGAGCAGTTCTTC. Amino acid sequence: CATSLAGLPYNEQFF. The V call is TRBV24-1, the J call TRBJ2-1, with 9 bases matching TRBD2. This CDR3 region has 15 residues. From germline, CDR1 is KGHDR and CDR2 SFDVKD. Germline trimming cut 7 bases from V and 2 bases from J; bases unmatched to any gene: 5.

In its sample, this clonotype was seen many times. The chain recombines TRBV5-6 with TRBJ2-7; possibly TRBD1 for D (6 bases). Trimming shortened V by 4 bases and J by 5 bases, and 10 bases separated the two germline ends. Germline-derived CDR1 and CDR2 are SGHDT and YYEEEE. The CDR3 is 12 amino acids. CDR3 DNA: TGTGCCAGCAGCCCAGGGGTCGACGAGCAGTACTTC. It is translated as CASSPGVDEQYF.

With regard to this clonotype: A much more abundant neighbour one base away suggests this may be a read error. V and J are TRBV3-1 and TRBJ2-3; a weak D match, TRBD1 (7 bases). Germline CDR1 and CDR2: LGHDT and YNNKEL (reference sequence). Trimming pared 4 bases from V and 1 base from J, leaving 21 bases between. The CDR3 has 18 residues. In DNA, the CDR3 is TGTGCCAGCAGCCGAGATAGAGGAGGGGACAGCGGCACAGATACGCAGTATTTT. As protein: CASSRDRGGDSGTDTQYF.

This clonotype came up many times. The chain is built from TRBV7-9 and TRBJ1-3; TRBD1 aligns across 7 bases. V trimming: 1 base; J trimming: 0 bases; junction bases outside the gene matches: 6. This CDR3 has 17 amino acids. The germline V gene has CDR1 SEHNR and CDR2 FQNEAQ (reference sequence). The CDR3 DNA reads as TGTGCCAGCAGCTTAGTCGCGACAGGGCTCTCTGGAAACACCATATATTTT. This encodes CASSLVATGLSGNTIYF.

Concerning this clonotype itself: A single base separates this from a much larger clone, so it may be a read error. The genes are TRBV25-1 and TRBJ2-7; D call uncertain. The germline CDR1 and CDR2 sequences are MGHDK and SYGVNS. The CDR3 extends over 13 amino acids. DNA for the CDR3: TGTTCCAGCAGTGATAGTTCCTCCTACGAGCAGTACTTC. Protein: CSSSDSSSYEQYF.

This clonotype was seen many times. The rearrangement links TRBV20-1 to TRBJ1-2; 10 bases align to TRBD1. V gave up 5 bases and J gave up 6 bases; unmatched junction bases: 3. Germline lookup yields CDR1 DFQATT and CDR2 SNEGSKA (reference sequence). This CDR3 has 12 residues. CDR3 DNA: TGCAGTGCTCGGACAGGGGGTGATGGCTACACCTTC. Protein product: CSARTGGDGYTF.

This clonotype was detected ten times or more. The chain has TRBV4-1 and TRBJ2-3; 8 bases are a match to TRBD1. CDR3 length equals 15 residues. CDR1 is MGHRA, CDR2 YSYEKL, per germline. With V trimmed by 2 bases and J by 5 bases, 6 bases remained unmatched. The CDR3 sequence is CASSQPGGLRDTQYF. The CDR3 DNA reads TGCGCCAGCAGCCAACCAGGGGGCTTGAGAGATACGCAGTATTTT.

This clonotype was detected only a few times. The chain is built from TRBV12-3 or TRBV12-4 and TRBJ2-1; TRBD2 matches at 9 bases. J was trimmed by 6 bases and V by 1 base; bases with no gene match: 4. This CDR3 has 15 amino acids. CDR3 DNA: TGTGCCAGCAGTTTAGGACTAGCGGTCCGCAATGAGCAGTTCTTC. It yields the protein CASSLGLAVRNEQFF.

The sample holds many counts of this clonotype. The DNA for the CDR3 is TGTGCCAGCAGTGCGGAGTTCGAGCAGTACTTC. It is translated as CASSAEFEQYF. The rearrangement uses TRBV2 and TRBJ2-7; the D is unclear. The CDR3 length is 11 residues. Germline V gene data show CDR1 as SNHLY and CDR2 as FYNNEI. Trimming took off 4 bases at V and 6 bases at J, with 7 bases between the two ends.

This clonotype was counted only a few times. V is TRBV5-6 and J is TRBJ1-1; a possible D gene is TRBD1 (6 bases). In germline, CDR1 is SGHDT, CDR2 YYEEEE. Trimming removed 2 bases from V and 4 bases from J, with 12 bases in between. There are 14 residues in the CDR3. CDR3 region: CASSLYRVRTEAFF. CDR3 bases: TGTGCCAGCAGCTTATACAGGGTCCGCACTGAAGCTTTCTTT. The complete variable domain, with remaining parts taken from reference TRBV5-6 and TRBJ1-1, reads DAGVTQSPTHLIKTRGQQVTLRCSPKSGHDTVSWYQQALGQGPQFIFQYYEEEERQRGNFPDRFSGHQFPNYSSELNVNALLLGDSALYLCASSLYRVRTEAFFGQGTRLTVV.